A selection of T cell receptor beta chains follows, all from one sample in a study of T-cell reconstitution after alpha-beta-depleted transplantation in children. TCRdb re-derived calls from the PCR reads in MiXCR, one entry per CDR3 protein. The repertoire holds fewer than 550,000 distinct CDR3 sequences, with about 10% as singletons. This material consisted of PBMCs, mostly from graft donor cells, taken 180 days after TCRalphabeta/CD19-depleted stem cell transplant. These receptors were collected from a female patient younger than 10 who had a stem cell transplant for aplastic anemia, so the T cells may come from the graft donor. Both conserved end residues are part of each CDR3. The order of the fields is CDR3 protein, CDR3 DNA, clone size, D gene, J gene, V gene. D genes are given only for firm matches. Size tells how often a clone was seen (once, few, many) or the class of an expanded clone, and some rows leave it out.

cdr3_aa: CATARNWGHEQYF; cdr3_nt: TGTGCCACCGCAAGGAATTGGGGCCACGAGCAGTACTTC; clone_size: -; d_call: -; j_call: TRBJ2-7; v_call: TRBV6-2/TRBV6-3
cdr3_aa: CASSRPLQGAKWRDEGEQFF; cdr3_nt: TGTGCCAGCAGCCGACCCCTACAGGGGGCGAAGTGGCGGGATGAGGGTGAGCAGTTCTTC; clone_size: many; d_call: TRBD1; j_call: TRBJ2-1; v_call: TRBV7-8
cdr3_aa: CASTLWDNPYNEQFF; cdr3_nt: TGTGCCAGCACCCTGTGGGACAACCCCTACAATGAGCAGTTCTTC; clone_size: -; d_call: -; j_call: TRBJ2-1; v_call: TRBV7-9
cdr3_aa: CASSLTGGDEKLFF; cdr3_nt: TGTGCCAGCAGTTTAACAGGGGGCGACGAAAAACTGTTTTTT; clone_size: few; d_call: TRBD1; j_call: TRBJ1-4; v_call: TRBV12-3/TRBV12-4
cdr3_aa: CASSQKGPGMGGNQPQHF; cdr3_nt: TGTGCCAGCAGCCAAAAGGGACCGGGGATGGGCGGCAATCAGCCCCAGCATTTT; clone_size: few; d_call: -; j_call: TRBJ1-5; v_call: TRBV11-1
cdr3_aa: CSASPRVGETQYF; cdr3_nt: TGCAGCGCCAGTCCCCGGGTCGGAGAGACCCAGTACTTC; clone_size: -; d_call: -; j_call: TRBJ2-5; v_call: TRBV29-1
cdr3_aa: CSARVGSGGADTQYF; cdr3_nt: TGCAGTGCTAGAGTTGGTAGCGGGGGGGCAGATACGCAGTATTTT; clone_size: many; d_call: TRBD2; j_call: TRBJ2-3; v_call: TRBV20-1
cdr3_aa: CASSVVDRRTDTQYF; cdr3_nt: TGTGCCAGCAGCGTAGTCGACAGAAGGACAGATACGCAGTATTTT; clone_size: few; d_call: -; j_call: TRBJ2-3; v_call: TRBV9
cdr3_aa: CSVVGVNGFSYEQYF; cdr3_nt: TGCAGCGTTGTAGGGGTCAACGGGTTCTCCTACGAGCAGTACTTC; clone_size: -; d_call: -; j_call: TRBJ2-7; v_call: TRBV29-1
cdr3_aa: CASSVRASPVYYEQYF; cdr3_nt: TGCGCCAGCAGCGTCAGAGCATCACCGGTGTACTACGAGCAGTACTTC; clone_size: few; d_call: -; j_call: TRBJ2-7; v_call: TRBV5-1
cdr3_aa: CASSLKLVSPTYEQYF; cdr3_nt: TGTGCCAGCAGCTTGAAACTGGTTTCCCCAACCTACGAGCAGTACTTC; clone_size: few; d_call: -; j_call: TRBJ2-7; v_call: TRBV7-2
cdr3_aa: CASSPMDGLPNYGYTF; cdr3_nt: TGTGCCAGCTCACCCATGGACGGATTACCTAACTATGGCTACACCTTC; clone_size: -; d_call: -; j_call: TRBJ1-2; v_call: TRBV18
cdr3_aa: CASSLGGPEGWDTQYF; cdr3_nt: TGCGCCAGCAGCTTGGGGGGACCCGAAGGTTGGGATACGCAGTATTTT; clone_size: -; d_call: -; j_call: TRBJ2-3; v_call: TRBV5-1
cdr3_aa: CASTIARRGDTQYF; cdr3_nt: TGTGCCAGCACCATAGCCAGGAGGGGAGATACGCAGTATTTT; clone_size: -; d_call: -; j_call: TRBJ2-3; v_call: TRBV28
cdr3_aa: CSAREFSNEQFF; cdr3_nt: TGCAGTGCCCGCGAGTTTTCCAATGAGCAGTTCTTC; clone_size: many; d_call: -; j_call: TRBJ2-1; v_call: TRBV20-1
cdr3_aa: CASSLDGSGSGKQFF; cdr3_nt: TGTGCCAGCAGCTTAGATGGATCGGGTAGCGGGAAGCAGTTCTTC; clone_size: few; d_call: TRBD2; j_call: TRBJ2-1; v_call: TRBV11-2
cdr3_aa: CASSLALAYNEQFF; cdr3_nt: TGTGCCAGCAGCTTGGCCTTAGCCTACAATGAGCAGTTCTTC; clone_size: few; d_call: -; j_call: TRBJ2-1; v_call: TRBV5-5
cdr3_aa: CASSRGRTGYLSQPQHF; cdr3_nt: TGTGCCAGCAGCAGAGGTCGGACAGGCTACCTATCCCAGCCCCAGCATTTT; clone_size: few; d_call: -; j_call: TRBJ1-5; v_call: TRBV21-1
cdr3_aa: CATSESGTGVAKNIQYF; cdr3_nt: TGTGCCACCAGTGAGTCTGGGACAGGGGTAGCCAAAAACATTCAGTACTTC; clone_size: -; d_call: TRBD1; j_call: TRBJ2-4; v_call: TRBV24-1
cdr3_aa: CSARDWGGGAKNIQYF; cdr3_nt: TGCAGTGCTAGAGATTGGGGGGGAGGGGCCAAAAACATTCAGTACTTC; clone_size: many; d_call: TRBD2; j_call: TRBJ2-4; v_call: TRBV20-1
cdr3_aa: CAISESGDFALFF; cdr3_nt: TGTGCCATCAGTGAGTCAGGGGACTTTGCACTGTTTTTT; clone_size: -; d_call: -; j_call: TRBJ1-4; v_call: TRBV10-3
cdr3_aa: CASSFTTGELFF; cdr3_nt: TGCGCCAGCAGTTTTACTACCGGGGAGCTGTTTTTT; clone_size: few; d_call: -; j_call: TRBJ2-2; v_call: TRBV10-2
cdr3_aa: CAWSVDWVDTQYF; cdr3_nt: TGTGCCTGGAGTGTTGACTGGGTAGATACGCAGTATTTT; clone_size: -; d_call: -; j_call: TRBJ2-3; v_call: TRBV30
cdr3_aa: CASSTSIDRETRYSNQPQHF; cdr3_nt: TGTGCCAGCAGCACCTCAATCGACAGGGAGACCCGATATAGCAATCAGCCCCAGCATTTT; clone_size: few; d_call: -; j_call: TRBJ1-5; v_call: TRBV21-1
cdr3_aa: CSARDPQGAFEKLFF; cdr3_nt: TGCAGTGCTAGAGATCCACAGGGGGCTTTCGAAAAACTGTTTTTT; clone_size: -; d_call: TRBD1; j_call: TRBJ1-4; v_call: TRBV20-1
cdr3_aa: CASRRRAEAFF; cdr3_nt: TGTGCCAGCAGAAGACGGGCTGAAGCTTTCTTT; clone_size: many; d_call: -; j_call: TRBJ1-1; v_call: TRBV12-3/TRBV12-4
cdr3_aa: CASKLAGGPVDEQFF; cdr3_nt: TGCGCCAGCAAACTAGCGGGAGGGCCGGTCGATGAGCAGTTCTTC; clone_size: few; d_call: TRBD2; j_call: TRBJ2-1; v_call: TRBV5-1
cdr3_aa: CASSGRPYEQYF; cdr3_nt: TGTGCCAGCAGCGGGAGGCCTTACGAGCAGTACTTC; clone_size: few; d_call: TRBD2; j_call: TRBJ2-7; v_call: TRBV27
cdr3_aa: CASSLIAGSSGANVLTF; cdr3_nt: TGTGCCAGCAGTTTAATCGCGGGGAGCTCTGGGGCCAACGTCCTGACTTTC; clone_size: many; d_call: -; j_call: TRBJ2-6; v_call: TRBV27
cdr3_aa: CASSQRQGVNYGYTF; cdr3_nt: TGCGCCAGCAGCCAAAGACAGGGAGTCAACTATGGCTACACCTTC; clone_size: few; d_call: TRBD1; j_call: TRBJ1-2; v_call: TRBV4-3
cdr3_aa: CASSGLAGGPRGNEQFF; cdr3_nt: TGTGCCAGCTCGGGACTAGCGGGAGGGCCTCGTGGCAATGAGCAGTTCTTC; clone_size: -; d_call: TRBD2; j_call: TRBJ2-1; v_call: TRBV6-1
cdr3_aa: CSARGTGGKNYNEQFF; cdr3_nt: TGCAGTGCTAGGGGAACAGGGGGCAAGAATTACAATGAGCAGTTCTTC; clone_size: -; d_call: TRBD1; j_call: TRBJ2-1; v_call: TRBV20-1
cdr3_aa: CASSLFIMPGTYNEQFF; cdr3_nt: TGTGCCAGCAGTTTATTTATTATGCCAGGGACCTACAATGAGCAGTTCTTC; clone_size: many; d_call: -; j_call: TRBJ2-1; v_call: TRBV27
cdr3_aa: CSASPLALTGEGLNYGYTF; cdr3_nt: TGCAGTGCTAGCCCGTTAGCCCTGACAGGGGAAGGCTTGAACTATGGCTACACCTTC; clone_size: -; d_call: TRBD1; j_call: TRBJ1-2; v_call: TRBV20-1
cdr3_aa: CASSLIRITDTQYF; cdr3_nt: TGTGCCAGCAGCTTGATACGGATCACAGATACGCAGTATTTT; clone_size: few; d_call: -; j_call: TRBJ2-3; v_call: TRBV5-5
cdr3_aa: CASSFGASGYNEQFF; cdr3_nt: TGCGCCAGCAGCTTTGGGGCTTCAGGTTACAATGAGCAGTTCTTC; clone_size: many; d_call: -; j_call: TRBJ2-1; v_call: TRBV5-1
cdr3_aa: CASSPISRQGAHEQYF; cdr3_nt: TGTGCCAGCAGTCCCATCTCGAGACAGGGAGCCCACGAGCAGTACTTC; clone_size: few; d_call: TRBD1; j_call: TRBJ2-7; v_call: TRBV27
cdr3_aa: CSAPRDVWSLGYTF; cdr3_nt: TGCAGTGCGCCCCGGGACGTTTGGTCCCTTGGCTACACCTTC; clone_size: -; d_call: -; j_call: TRBJ1-2; v_call: TRBV20-1
cdr3_aa: CASSWTREVQETQYF; cdr3_nt: TGTGCCAGCAGCTGGACTAGGGAAGTCCAAGAGACCCAGTACTTC; clone_size: -; d_call: TRBD2; j_call: TRBJ2-5; v_call: TRBV7-9
cdr3_aa: CASSENPGERNIQYF; cdr3_nt: TGTGCCAGCAGTGAAAATCCGGGAGAGAGGAACATTCAGTACTTC; clone_size: -; d_call: -; j_call: TRBJ2-4; v_call: TRBV6-1
cdr3_aa: CASSRNVAGSGNEQFF; cdr3_nt: TGTGCCAGCAGTCGGAACGTAGCGGGAAGTGGGAATGAGCAGTTCTTC; clone_size: few; d_call: TRBD2; j_call: TRBJ2-1; v_call: TRBV6-2/TRBV6-3
cdr3_aa: CASSFRLSGRLQETQYF; cdr3_nt: TGTGCCAGCAGTTTTCGTCTAAGCGGGAGACTCCAAGAGACCCAGTACTTC; clone_size: -; d_call: TRBD2; j_call: TRBJ2-5; v_call: TRBV12-3/TRBV12-4
cdr3_aa: CASSLAIWGPSNEQFF; cdr3_nt: TGCGCCAGCAGCTTGGCCATTTGGGGGCCGAGCAATGAGCAGTTCTTC; clone_size: -; d_call: -; j_call: TRBJ2-1; v_call: TRBV5-1
cdr3_aa: CASSFIFTGELFF; cdr3_nt: TGTGCCAGCAGCTTTATCTTCACCGGGGAGCTGTTTTTT; clone_size: -; d_call: -; j_call: TRBJ2-2; v_call: TRBV11-1
cdr3_aa: CSARRLAVTDTQYF; cdr3_nt: TGCAGTGCTAGGAGACTAGCTGTCACAGATACGCAGTATTTT; clone_size: -; d_call: TRBD2; j_call: TRBJ2-3; v_call: TRBV20-1
cdr3_aa: CASSGSQGRPTDTQYF; cdr3_nt: TGTGCCAGCAGCGGATCACAGGGGAGACCCACAGATACGCAGTATTTT; clone_size: few; d_call: TRBD1; j_call: TRBJ2-3; v_call: TRBV9
cdr3_aa: CASSPFRLTDTQYF; cdr3_nt: TGTGCCAGCAGCCCTTTTAGGCTCACAGATACGCAGTATTTT; clone_size: -; d_call: -; j_call: TRBJ2-3; v_call: TRBV3-1
cdr3_aa: CASRDRDGFNEKLFF; cdr3_nt: TGTGCCAGCAGAGACCGGGACGGGTTTAATGAAAAACTGTTTTTT; clone_size: -; d_call: -; j_call: TRBJ1-4; v_call: TRBV12-3/TRBV12-4
cdr3_aa: CAIREGIDSPLHF; cdr3_nt: TGTGCCATTAGGGAGGGAATTGATTCACCCCTCCACTTT; clone_size: -; d_call: -; j_call: TRBJ1-6; v_call: TRBV10-3
cdr3_aa: CASSLGDRPYGYTF; cdr3_nt: TGTGCCAGCAGCTTAGGGGACAGGCCTTATGGCTACACCTTC; clone_size: few; d_call: TRBD1; j_call: TRBJ1-2; v_call: TRBV7-9
cdr3_aa: CASSLAASVTQYF; cdr3_nt: TGCGCCAGCAGCTTGGCTGCGTCGGTGACGCAGTATTTT; clone_size: many; d_call: -; j_call: TRBJ2-3; v_call: TRBV5-1
cdr3_aa: CASSKSPGETQYF; cdr3_nt: TGTGCCAGCAGTAAATCCCCAGGAGAGACCCAGTACTTC; clone_size: -; d_call: -; j_call: TRBJ2-5; v_call: TRBV7-2